This T cell receptor beta chain is from a study of shared clonotypes between healthy human individuals. It was CD45RO-negative cells, positively selected for CCR7, that made up naive CD8 cells, with terminally differentiated effector memory CD45RA+ cells excluded. Nashville, Tennessee was home to all donors, who were Caucasian adults. Study-wide results and limits: Estimated clonotype richness was generally higher in naive than memory subsets.

As regards this clone: The antigen is unknown.

In the study's own analysis: ImmunoSEQ supplied junction-only sequences lacking quality scores, so filtering was different. Clones were read by immunoSEQ multiplex PCR, and TCRdb kept only the in-frame ones, dropping some. D and trimming were read from the DNA, whereas the V and J calls and clone size are those reported in that table. The sample lists roughly 890,000 clones, around 93% occurring once. This CDR3 is 14 amino acids long. V gave up 3 bases and J gave up 8 bases; unmatched junction bases: 6. Germline lookup yields CDR1 SGHRS and CDR2 YFSETQ. The sample consisted of naive CD8+ T cells sorted from blood. The V gene is TRBV5-1, the J gene TRBJ2-1; TRBD2 agrees at 9 bases. The clonotype originates from a man aged 30 to 39 in good health. CDR3 DNA sequence: TGCGCCAGCAGCTGGGGACTAGCCCGGGATGAGCAGTTCTTC. Amino acid sequence: CASSWGLARDEQFF.